This T cell receptor beta chain is drawn from a study of cytomegalovirus exposure and HLA in healthy donors. Points from the study as a whole: Upon later analysis, HLA-associated TCR beta chains proved more clonally expanded than other, equally common chains.

Details on this clone: Its antigen is not identified.

Researchers ran the PCR with 60 Vbeta and 13 Jbeta primers. Sequencing used immunoSEQ multiplex PCR; TCRdb keeps in-frame clones, though not all of them. The sample holds 100,000 to 150,000 clones, 75% to 90% seen once. The V gene's germline CDR1 is SGHRS and CDR2 YFSETQ. Trimming took 4 bases from V and 7 from J, leaving 15 bases between them. The CDR3 consists of 14 residues. Input material: PBMCs. The TCR originated in a man aged 18-30 years in good health and CMV-seropositive. The genes are TRBV5-1 and TRBJ2-1, with D possibly matching TRBD1 (5 bases). In nucleotides, the CDR3 is TGCGCCAGCAGCCCGGGCAGGGCTCGTAATGAGCAGTTCTTC. Translation gives CASSPGRARNEQFF.